Listed below are T cell receptor beta chains from one sample, sequenced in a study of technical replicates of blood from a handful of donors. Libraries were prepared by immunoSEQ multiplex PCR; TCRdb keeps only in-frame clonotypes and omits some of them. Here the sample spans 95,000 or so clones, 85% to 95% being singletons. Sequences were obtained from T cells isolated from PBMCs. Receptors originate from a human donor in good health. CDR3s include the opening cysteine and the closing phenylalanine or tryptophan. Each record gives: clone size, J gene, V gene, D gene, CDR3 DNA, CDR3 protein. D genes are given only for firm matches. Not all rows give a size; the values are once, few, many and, for expanded clones, a class.

. | TRBJ1-1 | TRBV11-2 | . | TGTGCCAGCAGCTCCAAACCTACGCCAGGTCCTGAAGCTTTCTTT | CASSSKPTPGPEAFF
. | TRBJ1-5 | TRBV6-1 | . | TGTGCCATCAGTGAATCTATGCCGGGAAATCAGCCCCAGCATTTT | CAISESMPGNQPQHF
. | TRBJ1-1 | TRBV4-3 | . | TGCGCCAGCAGCCAAGATAGGGAAGGGGTTGTTGAAGCTTTCTTT | CASSQDREGVVEAFF
. | TRBJ1-1 | TRBV2 | . | TGTGCCAGCAGTGACCGGGCGGGGATGAACACTGAAGCTTTCTTT | CASSDRAGMNTEAFF
. | TRBJ1-5 | TRBV19 | TRBD1 | TGTGCCACTAGACAGGGGGCGACGCATCAGCCCCAGCATTTT | CATRQGATHQPQHF
. | TRBJ1-2 | TRBV29-1 | TRBD1 | TGCAGCGGCAGGACAGGGGACTTCTATGGCTACACCTTC | CSGRTGDFYGYTF
. | TRBJ2-7 | TRBV27 | . | TGTGCCAGCAGTTTATTGGGAGGGGGTTACGAGCAGTACTTC | CASSLLGGGYEQYF
. | TRBJ2-5 | TRBV7-9 | . | TGTGCCAGCAGCTTAGATTTGGGGCCCGGGTACTTC | CASSLDLGPGYF
. | TRBJ2-1 | TRBV6-1 | TRBD1 | TGTGCCAGCAGTGAAGCGACAGGGGGGGGCGGACTTAGCCCTTCGGGCTCCTACAATGAGCAGTTCTTC | CASSEATGGGGLSPSGSYNEQFF
. | TRBJ2-6 | TRBV30 | . | TGTGCCTGGACCCTTACAGGGACCGGGGCCAACGTCCTGACTTTC | CAWTLTGTGANVLTF
. | TRBJ2-7 | TRBV7-8 | TRBD2 | TGTGCCAGCAGCTTAGAGGGAAAGACTAGCAGCTACGAGCAGTACTTC | CASSLEGKTSSYEQYF
. | TRBJ2-3 | TRBV14 | . | TGTGCCAGCAGCCAAGATGAGACAACCACAGATACGCAGTATTTT | CASSQDETTTDTQYF
. | TRBJ1-2 | TRBV9 | . | TGTGCCAGCAGCGTAGCACACCGGGACTCCGGGCTCGGCTACACCTTC | CASSVAHRDSGLGYTF
. | TRBJ1-4 | TRBV7-9 | . | TGTGCCAGTCGGTCGGGGGCAACTAATGAAAAACTGTTTTTT | CASRSGATNEKLFF
once | TRBJ2-5 | TRBV5-4 | TRBD1 | TGTGCCAGCAGCTTACGGACAGGCCAAGAGACCCAGTACTTC | CASSLRTGQETQYF
. | TRBJ2-3 | TRBV19 | TRBD2 | TGTGCCAGTAGGCCGGGACTAGCTATAGATACGCAGTATTTT | CASRPGLAIDTQYF
. | TRBJ2-2 | TRBV9 | . | TGTGCCAGCAGCCCCAGTTGGAGGGCCAACACCGGGGAGCTGTTTTTT | CASSPSWRANTGELFF
. | TRBJ2-3 | TRBV11-3 | TRBD2 | TGTGCCAGCAGCTTAGGGACTAGCGGGAGCACAGATACGCAGTATTTT | CASSLGTSGSTDTQYF
once | TRBJ1-5 | TRBV6-1 | . | TGTGCCAGCAGTGACAGTTTCGGGCAGCCCCAGCATTTT | CASSDSFGQPQHF
. | TRBJ2-7 | TRBV2 | TRBD1 | TGTGCCAGCAGTAAGACAGGGTCCCCCTACGAGCAGTACTTC | CASSKTGSPYEQYF
. | TRBJ2-1 | TRBV5-8 | TRBD2 | TGTGCCAGCAGTGCCGCGACTAGCCCCTCCTACAATGAGCAGTTCTTC | CASSAATSPSYNEQFF
. | TRBJ1-1 | TRBV29-1 | . | TGCAGCGTGTCTCAGGGTGTGACTGAAGCTTTCTTT | CSVSQGVTEAFF
. | TRBJ2-7 | TRBV15 | . | TGTGCCACCAGCAGTTCCCCCGGACAGTCCTACGAGCAGTACTTC | CATSSSPGQSYEQYF
once | TRBJ2-7 | TRBV4-1 | TRBD2 | TGCGCCAGCAGCCAAGCAGCGGGAGTCGCCATACGGGGTGAGCAGTACTTC | CASSQAAGVAIRGEQYF
. | TRBJ1-2 | TRBV27 | . | TGTGCCAGCAGTTTAGACAGGAGAACCAGCTACACCTTC | CASSLDRRTSYTF
once | TRBJ2-7 | TRBV2 | TRBD2 | TGTGCCAGCAGATTGACTAGCGGAATCTACGAGCAGTACTTC | CASRLTSGIYEQYF
. | TRBJ2-3 | TRBV7-6 | . | TGTGCCAGCAGCTTAATAGGCGGCAGCACAGATACGCAGTATTTT | CASSLIGGSTDTQYF
. | TRBJ1-4 | TRBV19 | . | TGTGCCAGTAGTATCGGTAGAACGACTAATGAAAAACTGTTTTTT | CASSIGRTTNEKLFF
. | TRBJ2-1 | TRBV19 | . | TGTGCCCCAAGAGCGGGTTGGCCTGAGCAGTTCTTC | CAPRAGWPEQFF
. | TRBJ2-7 | TRBV7-3 | TRBD2 | TGTGCCAGCGGGACCGGGACTAGCGGGAGTAAGCAGTACTTC | CASGTGTSGSKQYF
. | TRBJ1-1 | TRBV30 | TRBD1 | TGTGCCTGGAGTGTACAGGGGGCGACCACTGAAGCTTTCTTT | CAWSVQGATTEAFF
. | TRBJ2-2 | TRBV19 | . | TGTGCCAGTAGTATAACTCCTACCGGGGAGCTGTTTTTT | CASSITPTGELFF
. | TRBJ1-4 | TRBV27 | . | TGTGCCAGCAGTTTATATACAGGAGCAACTAATGAAAAACTGTTTTTT | CASSLYTGATNEKLFF
once | TRBJ2-5 | TRBV30 | TRBD1 | TGTGCCTGGACAGCAGGGGGAGAGACCCAGTACTTC | CAWTAGGETQYF
. | TRBJ2-1 | TRBV30 | TRBD2 | TGTGCCTGGAGTGCCGCGGGGGTCGTATACAATGAGCAGTTCTTC | CAWSAAGVVYNEQFF
. | TRBJ2-5 | TRBV19 | . | TGTGCCAGTAGTATAGGTTCAGTCCAAGAGACCCAGTACTTC | CASSIGSVQETQYF